This T cell receptor beta chain was recovered during a study of blood T cell repertoires in COVID-19. Study-wide context: PBMCs, B-cell-depleted T cells, or T cells provided the cDNA or gDNA that made up the material.

V lost 5 bases, J lost 5 bases, and 3 bases stayed unmatched. Germline V gene lookup returns CDR1 ENHRY and CDR2 SYGVKD. The CDR3 runs to 13 residues. Sequencing was performed with immunoSEQ multiplex PCR; in TCRdb, only in-frame clones are kept and a portion is missing. The sample carries fewer than 35,000 clones, 85% to 90% recorded once. This chain uses TRBV10-3 with TRBJ2-1, with TRBD1 matching 7 bases. The sample was peripheral blood. The TCR originated in a man in his fifties or sixties with active COVID-19. The CDR3 nucleotides are TGTGCCATCAGTCCTGGGACAGACAATGAGCAGTTCTTC. Its translation: CAISPGTDNEQFF.